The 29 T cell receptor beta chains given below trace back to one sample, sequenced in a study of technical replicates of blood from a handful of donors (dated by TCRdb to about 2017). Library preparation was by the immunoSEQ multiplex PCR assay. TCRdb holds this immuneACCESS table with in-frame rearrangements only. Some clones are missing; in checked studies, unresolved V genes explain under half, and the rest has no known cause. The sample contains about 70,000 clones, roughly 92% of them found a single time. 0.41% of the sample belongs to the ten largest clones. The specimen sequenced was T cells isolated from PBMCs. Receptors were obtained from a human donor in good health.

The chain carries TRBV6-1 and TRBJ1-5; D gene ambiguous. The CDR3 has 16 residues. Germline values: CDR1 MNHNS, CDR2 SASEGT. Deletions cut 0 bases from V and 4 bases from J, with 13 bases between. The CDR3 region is CASSEASIRENQPQHF. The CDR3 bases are TGTGCCAGCAGTGAAGCGAGTATTAGAGAGAATCAGCCCCAGCATTTT.

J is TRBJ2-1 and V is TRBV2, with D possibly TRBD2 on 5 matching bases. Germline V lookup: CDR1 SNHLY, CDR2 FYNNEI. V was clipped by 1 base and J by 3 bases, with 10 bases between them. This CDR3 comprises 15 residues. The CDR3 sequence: CASSEDFSDYNEQFF. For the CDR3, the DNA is TGTGCCAGCAGTGAAGATTTTAGCGACTACAATGAGCAGTTCTTC.

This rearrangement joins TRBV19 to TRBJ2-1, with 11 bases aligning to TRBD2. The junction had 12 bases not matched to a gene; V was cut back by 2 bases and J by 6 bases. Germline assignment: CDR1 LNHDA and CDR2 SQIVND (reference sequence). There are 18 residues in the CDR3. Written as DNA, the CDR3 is TGTGCCAGTAGTATAAGCCCGAGACTAGCGGGAAGGATCAATGAGCAGTTCTTC. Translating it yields CASSISPRLAGRINEQFF.

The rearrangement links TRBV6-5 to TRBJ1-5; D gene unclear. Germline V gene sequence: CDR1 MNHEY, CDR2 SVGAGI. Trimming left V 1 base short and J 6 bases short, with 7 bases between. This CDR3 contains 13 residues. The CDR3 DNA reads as TGTGCCAGCAGTTACTTACGGGGTCAGCCCCAGCATTTT. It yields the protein CASSYLRGQPQHF.

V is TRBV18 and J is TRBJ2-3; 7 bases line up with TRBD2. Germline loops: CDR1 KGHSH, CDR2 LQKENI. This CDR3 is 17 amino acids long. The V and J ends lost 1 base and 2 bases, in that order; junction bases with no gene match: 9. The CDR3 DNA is TGTGCCAGCTCACCACGATTAGCGGGCCACTACACAGATACGCAGTATTTT. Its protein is CASSPRLAGHYTDTQYF.

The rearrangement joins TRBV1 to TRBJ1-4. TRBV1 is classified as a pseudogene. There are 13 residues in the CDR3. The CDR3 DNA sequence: TGCACCAGCAGCCAAGGGGGGGATGAAAAACTGTTTTTT. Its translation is CTSSQGGDEKLFF.

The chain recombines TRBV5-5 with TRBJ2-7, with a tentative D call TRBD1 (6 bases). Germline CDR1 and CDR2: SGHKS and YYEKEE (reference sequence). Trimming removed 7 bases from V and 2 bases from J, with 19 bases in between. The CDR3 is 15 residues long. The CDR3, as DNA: TGTGCCAGCCGATCCGAGTCGGACAGTACCTACGAGCAGTACTTC. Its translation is CASRSESDSTYEQYF.

CDR3 loop: CASSGGLAGELFF. The CDR3 DNA sequence: TGTGCCAGCAGCGGGGGACTAGCCGGGGAGCTGTTTTTT. The chain uses TRBV9 and TRBJ2-2, with TRBD2 matching 8 bases. There are 13 residues in the CDR3. Trimming took 3 bases from V and 6 from J; bases not matched to a gene: 1. CDR1 and CDR2 from the germline V gene are SGDLS and YYNGEE.

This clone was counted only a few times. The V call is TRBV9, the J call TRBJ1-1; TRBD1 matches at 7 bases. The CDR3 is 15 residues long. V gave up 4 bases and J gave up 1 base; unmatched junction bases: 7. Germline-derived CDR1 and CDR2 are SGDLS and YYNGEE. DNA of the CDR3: TGTGCCAGCAGCACGACAGGGAGTCGGAACACTGAAGCTTTCTTT. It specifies CASSTTGSRNTEAFF.

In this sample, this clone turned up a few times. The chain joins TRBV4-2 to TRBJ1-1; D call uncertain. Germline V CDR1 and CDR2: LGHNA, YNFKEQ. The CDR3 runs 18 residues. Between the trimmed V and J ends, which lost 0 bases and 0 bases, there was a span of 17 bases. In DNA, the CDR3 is TGTGCCAGCAGCCAAGATAATGGCCAGGCCTTCATGAACACTGAAGCTTTCTTT. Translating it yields CASSQDNGQAFMNTEAFF.

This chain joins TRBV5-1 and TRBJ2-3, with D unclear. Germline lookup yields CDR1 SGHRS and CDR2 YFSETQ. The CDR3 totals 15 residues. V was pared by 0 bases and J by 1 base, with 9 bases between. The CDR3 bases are TGCGCCAGCAGCTTGGAGGCGACTGGCACAGATACGCAGTATTTT. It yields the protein CASSLEATGTDTQYF.

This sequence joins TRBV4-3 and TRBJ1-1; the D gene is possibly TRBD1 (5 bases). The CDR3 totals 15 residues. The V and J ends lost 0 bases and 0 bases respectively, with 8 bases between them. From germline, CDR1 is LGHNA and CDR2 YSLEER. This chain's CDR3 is CASSQDQGLNTEAFF. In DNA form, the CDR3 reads TGCGCCAGCAGCCAAGATCAGGGCCTGAACACTGAAGCTTTCTTT.

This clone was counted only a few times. CDR3 sequence reads: CAWSPLGQVNTIYF. The CDR3 region has the DNA TGTGCCTGGAGTCCGCTCGGACAGGTGAACACCATATATTTT. The chain carries TRBV30 and TRBJ1-3, with 7 bases lining up with TRBD1. Trimming took 2 bases from V and 7 from J; bases not matched to a gene: 8. Germline V gene data show CDR1 as GTSNPN and CDR2 as SVGIG (reference sequence). The CDR3 is made up of 14 amino acids.

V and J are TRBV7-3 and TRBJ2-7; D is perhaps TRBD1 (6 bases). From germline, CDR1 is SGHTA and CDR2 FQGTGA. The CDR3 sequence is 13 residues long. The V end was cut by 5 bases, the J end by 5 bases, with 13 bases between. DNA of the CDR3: TGTGCCAGCAGCCACTCCCAGGGGAACGAGCAGTACTTC. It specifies CASSHSQGNEQYF.

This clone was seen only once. The CDR3 sequence: CASSEGLFYEQYF. The CDR3 DNA follows: TGTGCCAGCAGTGAGGGACTTTTCTACGAGCAGTACTTC. V usage is TRBV25-1 and J usage is TRBJ2-7, with D maybe TRBD2 (6 bases). V gave up 3 bases and J gave up 3 bases, with 9 bases separating them. The CDR3 is 13 residues long. Germline-derived CDR1 and CDR2 are MGHDK and SYGVNS.

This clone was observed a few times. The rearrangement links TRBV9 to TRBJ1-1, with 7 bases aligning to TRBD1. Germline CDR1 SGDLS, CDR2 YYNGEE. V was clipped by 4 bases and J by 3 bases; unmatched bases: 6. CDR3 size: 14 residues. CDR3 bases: TGTGCCAGCAGCCTAGGGGGCAGTTACACTGAAGCTTTCTTT. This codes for CASSLGGSYTEAFF.

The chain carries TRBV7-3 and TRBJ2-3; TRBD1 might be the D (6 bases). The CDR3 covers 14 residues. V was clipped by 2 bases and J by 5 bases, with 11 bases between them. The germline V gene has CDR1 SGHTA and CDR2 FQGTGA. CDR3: CASSLAGVGDTQYF. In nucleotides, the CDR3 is TGTGCCAGCAGCTTAGCAGGGGTGGGAGATACGCAGTATTTT.

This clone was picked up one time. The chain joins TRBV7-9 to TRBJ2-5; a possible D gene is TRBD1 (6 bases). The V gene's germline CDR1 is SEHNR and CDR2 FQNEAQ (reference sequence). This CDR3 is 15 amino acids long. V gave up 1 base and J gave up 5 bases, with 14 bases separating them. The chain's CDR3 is CASSLEAQGMETQYF. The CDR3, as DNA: TGTGCCAGCAGCTTAGAGGCTCAGGGGATGGAGACCCAGTACTTC. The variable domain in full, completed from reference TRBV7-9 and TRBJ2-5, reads DTGVSQNPRHKITKRGQNVTFRCDPISEHNRLYWYRQTLGQGPEFLTYFQNEAQLEKSRLLSDRFSAERPKGSFSTLEIQRTEQGDSAMYLCASSLEAQGMETQYFGPGTRLLVL.

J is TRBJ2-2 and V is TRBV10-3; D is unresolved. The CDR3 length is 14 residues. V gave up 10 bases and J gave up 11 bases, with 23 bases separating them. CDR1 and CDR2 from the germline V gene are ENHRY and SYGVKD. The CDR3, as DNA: TGTGCCACTACTTTTGGCGGAGAAGTAGGAGAGCTGTTTTTT. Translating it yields CATTFGGEVGELFF.

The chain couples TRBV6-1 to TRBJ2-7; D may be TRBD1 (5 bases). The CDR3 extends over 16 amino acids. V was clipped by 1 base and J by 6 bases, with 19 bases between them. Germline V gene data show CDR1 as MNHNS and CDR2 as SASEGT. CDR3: CASSEVPTALRGEQYF. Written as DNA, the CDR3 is TGTGCCAGCAGTGAAGTCCCGACAGCCCTTAGGGGCGAGCAGTACTTC.

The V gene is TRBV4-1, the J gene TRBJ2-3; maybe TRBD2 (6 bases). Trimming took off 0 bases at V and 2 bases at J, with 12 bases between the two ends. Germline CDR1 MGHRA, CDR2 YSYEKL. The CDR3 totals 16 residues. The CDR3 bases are TGCGCCAGCAGCCAAGATAAGAGCGGGTACACAGATACGCAGTATTTT. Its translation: CASSQDKSGYTDTQYF.

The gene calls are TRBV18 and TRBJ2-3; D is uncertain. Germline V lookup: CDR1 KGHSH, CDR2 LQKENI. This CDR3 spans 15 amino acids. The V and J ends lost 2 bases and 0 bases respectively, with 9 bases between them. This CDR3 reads CASSPSLGSTDTQYF. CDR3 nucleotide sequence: TGTGCCAGCTCACCATCACTCGGGAGCACAGATACGCAGTATTTT.

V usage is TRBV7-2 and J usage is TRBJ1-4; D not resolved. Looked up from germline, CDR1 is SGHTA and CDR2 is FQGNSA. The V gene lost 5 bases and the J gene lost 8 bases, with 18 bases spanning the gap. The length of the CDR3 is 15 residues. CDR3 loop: CASSPLTGVREKLFF. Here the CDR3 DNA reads TGTGCCAGCAGCCCCTTGACCGGCGTGAGGGAAAAACTGTTTTTT.

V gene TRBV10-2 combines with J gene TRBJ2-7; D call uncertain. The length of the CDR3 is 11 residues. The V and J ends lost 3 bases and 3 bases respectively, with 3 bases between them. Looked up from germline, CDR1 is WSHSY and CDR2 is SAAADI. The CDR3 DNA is TGCGCCAGCAGTGACTTCTACGAGCAGTACTTC. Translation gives CASSDFYEQYF.

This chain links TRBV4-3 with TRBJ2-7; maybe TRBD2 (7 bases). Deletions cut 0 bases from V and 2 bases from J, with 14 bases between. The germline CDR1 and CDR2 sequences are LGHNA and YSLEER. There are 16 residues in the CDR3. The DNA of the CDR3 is TGCGCCAGCAGCCAAGATGCGGGGGCCCCTACCTACGAGCAGTACTTC. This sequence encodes CASSQDAGAPTYEQYF.

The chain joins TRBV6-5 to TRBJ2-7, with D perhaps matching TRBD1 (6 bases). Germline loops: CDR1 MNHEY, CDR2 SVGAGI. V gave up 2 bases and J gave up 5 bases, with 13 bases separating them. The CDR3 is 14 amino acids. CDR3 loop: CASSYTSGQNEQYF. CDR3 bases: TGTGCCAGCAGTTACACAAGCGGACAGAACGAGCAGTACTTC.

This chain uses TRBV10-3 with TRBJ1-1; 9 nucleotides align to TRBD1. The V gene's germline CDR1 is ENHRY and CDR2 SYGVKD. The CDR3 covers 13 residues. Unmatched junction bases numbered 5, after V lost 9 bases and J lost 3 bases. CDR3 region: CAMGDRDDTEAFF. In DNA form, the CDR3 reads TGTGCCATGGGGGACAGGGATGACACTGAAGCTTTCTTT.

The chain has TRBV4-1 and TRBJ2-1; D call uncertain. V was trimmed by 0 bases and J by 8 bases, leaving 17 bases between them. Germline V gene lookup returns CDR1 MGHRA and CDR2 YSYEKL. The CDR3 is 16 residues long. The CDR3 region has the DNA TGCGCCAGCAGCCAAGATTTTTATTCTGTAGCCTATGAGCAGTTCTTC. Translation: CASSQDFYSVAYEQFF.

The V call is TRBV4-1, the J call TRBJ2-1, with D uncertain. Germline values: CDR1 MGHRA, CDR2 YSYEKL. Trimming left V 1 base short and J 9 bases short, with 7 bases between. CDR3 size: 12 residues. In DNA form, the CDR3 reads TGCGCCAGCAGCCAAGTTTTTAGTGAGCAGTTCTTC. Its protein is CASSQVFSEQFF.